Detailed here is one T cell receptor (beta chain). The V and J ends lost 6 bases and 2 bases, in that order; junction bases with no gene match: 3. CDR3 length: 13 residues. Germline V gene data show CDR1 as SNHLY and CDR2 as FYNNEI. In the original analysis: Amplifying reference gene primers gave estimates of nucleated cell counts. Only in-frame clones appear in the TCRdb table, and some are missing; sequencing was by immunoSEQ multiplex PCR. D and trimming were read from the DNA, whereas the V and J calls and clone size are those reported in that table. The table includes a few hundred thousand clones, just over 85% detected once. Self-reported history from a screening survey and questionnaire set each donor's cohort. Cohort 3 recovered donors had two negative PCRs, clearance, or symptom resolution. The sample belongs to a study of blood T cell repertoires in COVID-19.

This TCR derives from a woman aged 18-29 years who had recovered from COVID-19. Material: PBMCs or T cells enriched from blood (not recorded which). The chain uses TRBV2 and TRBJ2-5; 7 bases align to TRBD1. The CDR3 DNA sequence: TGTGCCAGCAGCAGACAGGGACAAGAGACCCAGTACTTC. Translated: CASSRQGQETQYF.